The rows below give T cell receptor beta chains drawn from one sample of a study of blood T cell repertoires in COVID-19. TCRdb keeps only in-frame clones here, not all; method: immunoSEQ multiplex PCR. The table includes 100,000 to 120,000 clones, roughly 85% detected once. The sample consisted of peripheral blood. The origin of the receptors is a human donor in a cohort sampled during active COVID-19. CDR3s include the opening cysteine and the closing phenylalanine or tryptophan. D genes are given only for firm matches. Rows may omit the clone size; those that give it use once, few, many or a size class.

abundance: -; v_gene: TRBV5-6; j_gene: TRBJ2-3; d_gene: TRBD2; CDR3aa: CASSLVGGLAGSTDTQYF; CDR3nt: TGTGCCAGCAGCTTGGTGGGGGGACTAGCGGGGAGCACAGATACGCAGTATTTT
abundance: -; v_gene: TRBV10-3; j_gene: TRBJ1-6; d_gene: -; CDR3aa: CAISEPYQGGDSPLHF; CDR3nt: TGTGCCATCAGTGAGCCCTACCAAGGGGGTGATTCACCCCTCCACTTT
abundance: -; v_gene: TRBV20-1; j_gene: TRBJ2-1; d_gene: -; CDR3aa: CSASIGRDYNEQFF; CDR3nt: TGCAGTGCTAGTATAGGACGGGACTACAATGAGCAGTTCTTC
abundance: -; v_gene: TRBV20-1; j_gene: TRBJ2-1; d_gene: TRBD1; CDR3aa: CSASRDRGPYNEQFF; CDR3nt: TGCAGTGCTAGTAGGGACAGGGGCCCCTACAATGAGCAGTTCTTC
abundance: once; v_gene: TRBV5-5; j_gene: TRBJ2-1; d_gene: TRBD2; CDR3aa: CASSLGVGTSGGGAEQFF; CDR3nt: TGTGCCAGCAGCTTGGGGGTAGGGACTAGCGGTGGAGGGGCTGAGCAGTTCTTC
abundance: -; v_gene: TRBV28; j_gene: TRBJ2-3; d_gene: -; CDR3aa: CASSLGGYTDTQYF; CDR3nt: TGTGCCAGCAGTTTAGGGGGCTACACAGATACGCAGTATTTT
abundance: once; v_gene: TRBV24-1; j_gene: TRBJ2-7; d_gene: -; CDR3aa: CATSAPRKGHYEQYF; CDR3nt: TGTGCCACCAGTGCGCCGAGAAAGGGACACTACGAGCAGTACTTC
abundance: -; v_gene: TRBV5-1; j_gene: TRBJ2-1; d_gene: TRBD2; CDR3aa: CASSRRLAGGWNEQFF; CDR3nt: TGCGCCAGCAGCCGAAGACTAGCGGGGGGTTGGAATGAGCAGTTCTTC
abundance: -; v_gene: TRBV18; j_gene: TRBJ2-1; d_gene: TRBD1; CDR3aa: CASSPQGTGANEQFF; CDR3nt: TGTGCCAGCTCACCCCAAGGGACAGGGGCGAATGAGCAGTTCTTC
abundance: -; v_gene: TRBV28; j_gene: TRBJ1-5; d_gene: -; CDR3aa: CASSLSRRGSYSNQPQHF; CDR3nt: TGTGCCAGCAGCCTATCCCGGCGCGGGAGCTATAGCAATCAGCCCCAGCATTTT
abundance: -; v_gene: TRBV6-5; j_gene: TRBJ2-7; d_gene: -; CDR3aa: CASSWSSAYEQYF; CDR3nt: TGTGCCAGCAGTTGGAGTAGCGCCTACGAGCAGTACTTC
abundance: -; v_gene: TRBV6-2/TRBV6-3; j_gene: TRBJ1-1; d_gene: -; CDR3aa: CASSYELTEAFF; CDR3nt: TGTGCCAGCAGTTATGAGTTGACTGAAGCTTTCTTT
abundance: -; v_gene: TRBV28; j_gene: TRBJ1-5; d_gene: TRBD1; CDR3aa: CASSSGTENQPQHF; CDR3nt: TGTGCCAGCAGTTCAGGGACAGAAAATCAGCCCCAGCATTTT
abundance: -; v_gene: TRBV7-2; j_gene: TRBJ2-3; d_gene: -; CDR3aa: CASKRWTTTDTQYF; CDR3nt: TGTGCCAGCAAGCGCTGGACTACCACAGATACGCAGTATTTT
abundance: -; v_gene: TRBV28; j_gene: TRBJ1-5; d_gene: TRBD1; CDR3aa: CASITQGDSNQPQHF; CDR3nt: TGTGCCAGTATAACTCAGGGGGATAGCAATCAGCCCCAGCATTTT
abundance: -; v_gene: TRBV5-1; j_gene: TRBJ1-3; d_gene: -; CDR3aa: CASSYGDSGNTIYF; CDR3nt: TGCGCCAGCAGCTACGGGGACTCTGGAAACACCATATATTTT
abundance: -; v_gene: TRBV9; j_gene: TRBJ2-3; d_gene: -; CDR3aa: CASSAQGGIRVGTDTQYF; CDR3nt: TGTGCCAGCAGCGCCCAGGGTGGTATACGGGTGGGAACAGATACGCAGTATTTT
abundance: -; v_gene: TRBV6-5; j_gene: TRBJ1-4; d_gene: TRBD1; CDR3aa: CASSSYRGEKLFF; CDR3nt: TGTGCCAGCAGTTCCTACAGGGGTGAAAAACTGTTTTTT
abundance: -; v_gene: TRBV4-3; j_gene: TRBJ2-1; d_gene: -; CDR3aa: CASSQDRANNEQFF; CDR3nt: TGCGCCAGCAGCCAAGATCGTGCGAACAATGAGCAGTTCTTC
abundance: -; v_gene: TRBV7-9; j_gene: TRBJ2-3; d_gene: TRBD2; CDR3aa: CASIRLSSGASTDTQYF; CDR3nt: TGTGCCAGCATCCGGTTATCTAGCGGAGCTAGCACAGATACGCAGTATTTT
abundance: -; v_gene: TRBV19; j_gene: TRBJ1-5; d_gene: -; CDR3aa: CASRSSGAGGNQPQHF; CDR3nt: TGTGCCAGTAGGTCGAGTGGGGCGGGGGGCAATCAGCCCCAGCATTTT
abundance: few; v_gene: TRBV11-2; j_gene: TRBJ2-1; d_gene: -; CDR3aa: CASSLDTGTSINEQFF; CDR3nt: TGTGCCAGCAGCTTAGATACCGGGACTTCCATCAATGAGCAGTTCTTC
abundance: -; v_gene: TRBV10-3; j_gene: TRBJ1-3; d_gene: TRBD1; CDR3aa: CAIRDRDGNTIYF; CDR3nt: TGTGCCATCAGGGACAGGGATGGAAACACCATATATTTT
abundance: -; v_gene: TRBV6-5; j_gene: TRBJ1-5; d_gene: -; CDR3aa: CASSEGVGNQPQHF; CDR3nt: TGTGCCAGCAGCGAGGGGGTTGGCAATCAGCCCCAGCATTTT
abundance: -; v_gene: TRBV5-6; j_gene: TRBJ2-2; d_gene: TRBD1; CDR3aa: CASSLDRGDYTGELFF; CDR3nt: TGTGCCAGCAGCTTGGACAGGGGGGATTACACCGGGGAGCTGTTTTTT
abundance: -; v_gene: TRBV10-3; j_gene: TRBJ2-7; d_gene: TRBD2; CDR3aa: CAISTSGLAATYEQYF; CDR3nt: TGTGCCATCAGTACCTCCGGACTAGCGGCCACCTACGAGCAGTACTTC
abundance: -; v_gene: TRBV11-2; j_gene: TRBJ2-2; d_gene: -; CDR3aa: CASSLRQIANTGELFF; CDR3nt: TGTGCCAGCAGCTTACGACAGATCGCGAACACCGGGGAGCTGTTTTTT
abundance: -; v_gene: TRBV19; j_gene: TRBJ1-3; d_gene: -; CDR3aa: CAIAQGPGNTIYF; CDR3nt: TGTGCCATAGCACAGGGTCCCGGAAACACCATATATTTT
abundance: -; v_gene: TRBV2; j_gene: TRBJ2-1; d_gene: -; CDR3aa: CAGSPRGFPYNEQFF; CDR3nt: TGTGCCGGCTCCCCGCGGGGATTCCCCTACAATGAGCAGTTCTTC
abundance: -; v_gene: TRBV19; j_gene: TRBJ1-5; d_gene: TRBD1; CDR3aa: CASSYRGGNQPQHF; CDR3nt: TGTGCCAGTAGTTACAGGGGAGGCAATCAGCCCCAGCATTTT
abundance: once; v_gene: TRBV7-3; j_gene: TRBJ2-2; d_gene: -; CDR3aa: CASSLIGLQGTGELFF; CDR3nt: TGTGCCAGCAGCTTAATCGGTTTGCAGGGAACCGGGGAGCTGTTTTTT
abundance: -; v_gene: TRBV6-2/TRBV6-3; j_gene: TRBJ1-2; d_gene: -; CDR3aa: CASSYSREANYGYTF; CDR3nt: TGTGCCAGCAGTTACTCCCGGGAAGCTAACTATGGCTACACCTTC